A selection of T cell receptor beta chains follows, all from one sample in a study of T cell changes during pregnancy in multiple sclerosis. Sequencing was performed with immunoSEQ multiplex PCR; in TCRdb, only in-frame clones are kept and a portion is missing. This sample has around 80,000 clones, with roughly 92% found just once. The sample here was peripheral blood, taken before pregnancy. These TCRs come from a female donor with multiple sclerosis, enrolled in a pregnancy study. Both conserved end residues are part of each CDR3. The D gene is left open where the match is weak.

TRBJ1-2,NA,TRBV7-6,CASSSGGSYGYTF
TRBJ2-7,TRBD2,TRBV4-1,CASSWGLAGGRDYEQYF
TRBJ1-2,NA,TRBV13,CASSFSARGGYGYTF
TRBJ1-2,TRBD1,TRBV19,CASSEQGSYGYTF
TRBJ2-7,TRBD2,TRBV28,CASIPGGGYEQYF
TRBJ2-1,TRBD1,TRBV6-1,CASSDRQGDEQFF
TRBJ2-4,TRBD1,TRBV4-1,CASSQDEGALAKNIQYF
TRBJ2-2,NA,TRBV28,CASSLRERYTGELFF
TRBJ1-2,NA,TRBV5-1,CASSRVEPSNYGYTF
TRBJ1-4,TRBD1,TRBV30,CAWSDHRGESWFTNEKLFF
TRBJ1-2,TRBD1,TRBV12-5,CASGLTGGGYGYTF
TRBJ2-1,TRBD2,TRBV7-3,CASSLRSGLAGGNEQFF
TRBJ2-1,TRBD2,TRBV27,CASSLIAGELFEQFF
TRBJ1-1,NA,TRBV6-1,CASSEADTLEVNTEAFF
TRBJ2-5,NA,TRBV18,CASSPQAIQETQYF
TRBJ1-4,NA,TRBV10-3,CAISDTELNEKLFF
TRBJ2-3,NA,TRBV9,CASSVQGGTDTQYF
TRBJ2-7,TRBD2,TRBV14,CASSQGGSGRRAEQYF
TRBJ1-5,NA,TRBV5-5,CASSLAAGSNQPQHF
TRBJ2-7,NA,TRBV11-1,CASSGESSYEQYF
TRBJ2-1,NA,TRBV4-2,CASSQDLESNEQFF
TRBJ1-1,NA,TRBV5-4,CASSLDRNTEAFF
TRBJ1-2,TRBD1,TRBV7-2,CASSSPGQERGNGYTF
TRBJ1-2,NA,TRBV7-2,CASSSTKAGLGYTF
TRBJ1-1,TRBD1,TRBV27,CASSRGRGTEAFF
TRBJ2-2,TRBD2,TRBV18,CASSPPGLPTGELFF
TRBJ2-3,NA,TRBV19,CASSVRSGGVSTDTQYF
TRBJ2-1,TRBD2,TRBV27,CASSTPSGKDNEQFF
TRBJ1-1,NA,TRBV19,CASSIGQNTEAFF
TRBJ2-2,TRBD2,TRBV5-6,CASSFGLAGTGTGELFF
TRBJ2-1,TRBD2,TRBV27,CASRPSGSWNEQFF
TRBJ2-7,TRBD1,TRBV7-3,CASSLTGGSEQYF
TRBJ2-7,TRBD1,TRBV11-1,CASSFTGGLDYEQYF
TRBJ2-7,TRBD2,TRBV25-1,CASSLTAGISYEQYF
TRBJ2-2,NA,TRBV9,CASRAGASVTGELFF
TRBJ2-7,TRBD2,TRBV4-1,CASSDLAASYEQYF
TRBJ2-7,TRBD2,TRBV5-4,CASSQGTSGSDEQYF
TRBJ2-5,TRBD2,TRBV28,CASKGLAQETQYF
TRBJ2-3,NA,TRBV7-9,CASSLVGAPTDTQYF
TRBJ2-5,TRBD2,TRBV18,CASSPAGGLEETQYF
TRBJ1-1,NA,TRBV19,CASIGGGRNTEAFF
TRBJ1-3,TRBD1,TRBV7-9,CASSLEGAIGNTIYF
TRBJ2-7,TRBD2,TRBV5-1,CASSPVGGDLYEQYF
TRBJ2-1,TRBD2,TRBV4-1,CASSQDRLAGYNEQFF
TRBJ2-1,TRBD2,TRBV29-1,CSAGTSGSSYNEQFF
TRBJ2-2,NA,TRBV5-5,CASSLAQTGELFF